This T cell receptor (beta chain) was recovered during a study of T cells after yellow fever vaccination. Study overall: Any fraction with a low cell number was prepared using SMART-Seq v4 Ultra Low Input.

Germline V CDR1 and CDR2: SGHRS, YFSETQ. There are 15 residues in the CDR3. V was pared by 0 bases and J by 10 bases, with 14 bases between. Study-level points and caveats: At approximately 96% for CD4 and almost 90% for CD8, most primary-vaccination clones showed up again after the booster. Highly abundant clonotypes carried over from the bulk population could end up in FACS-sorted repertoires as contaminants.

TCRdb processed the 5' RACE reads anew with MiXCR; each CDR3 protein has one entry. The data hold 170,000 or so distinct CDR3 sequences, with 6.2% observed a single time. This clonotype has at least ten counts. Its antigen is not identified. The V call is TRBV5-1, the J call TRBJ1-6, with D perhaps matching TRBD1 (5 bases). The source material was CD4+ T cells sorted from PBMCs, sampled on the day of the first yellow fever vaccination. The receptor comes from a man between 18 and 29 years old who received the YFV17D yellow fever vaccine. This CDR3 reads CASSLAGGADSPLHF. The CDR3 bases are TGCGCCAGCAGCTTGGCCGGAGGGGCAGACTCACCCCTCCACTTT. Full variable domain (remainder filled in from reference TRBV5-1 and TRBJ1-6): KAGVTQTPRYLIKTRGQQVTLSCSPISGHRSVSWYQQTPGQGLQFLFEYFSETQRNKGNFPGRFSGRQFSNSRSEMNVSTLELGDSALYLCASSLAGGADSPLHFGNGTRLTVT.